This T cell receptor (beta chain) came from a study of identical twins listed by TCRdb under 2016. Turning to the overall study: The study deep-sequenced TCR alpha and beta repertoires from monozygotic twins, unrelated adults of various ages and cord blood to test whether fetal clonotypes persist. Replicate twin experiments were performed at different times using different library preparation protocols to rule out contamination.

This clonotype came up many times. Its antigen is not yet known. The input lacks base qualities; no much larger clone sits a single base away. All donors were healthy Caucasians. Three pairs of female monozygotic twins, all aged about 18 to 30 years, were included in the twin cohort. The RNA used for TCR libraries was isolated from peripheral blood mononuclear cells. The library was built by means of 5' RACE. Sequenced on an Illumina HiSeq 2000. A universal primer binding site was added through template switching, and the final cDNA carried a unique molecular identifier so that TCR cDNA molecules could be counted accurately. Specific primers in the conserved constant-segment region were used to synthesize first-strand cDNA for TCR alpha and beta chains. To control for contamination, every cDNA library carried two barcodes: a SMART-Mk sample barcode plus Illumina barcodes. TruSeq adapter sequences along with Illumina sample barcodes were introduced in two successive PCR steps. The Illumina HiSeq platform was used with custom primers to sequence TCR alpha and beta cDNA libraries. The authors' analysis ran thus. MiGEC processed the raw reads to extract unique molecular identifiers, while MiXCR was used to determine the CDR3 positions. Recombination models were inferred per individual with the repgenHMM and IGoR tools using an EM algorithm. The tcR package in R was used for shared clonotype analysis, with sharing normalized by the product of cloneset sizes. To study raw recombination without the effects of thymic and clonal selection, out-of-frame nonproductive sequences were analyzed. TCRdb took the public reads, trimmed them with fastp at Q25, ran MiXCR for clone calling and kept in-frame beta chains. Entries are consolidated by CDR3 protein sequence, retaining the most common genes and DNA. In this record, the V and J calls reflect TCRdb's handling and not the investigators' own analysis. For this sample there are hundreds of thousands of distinct CDR3 sequences; just over 7% appear just once. The top ten hold about 1.5% of the sample.

The research as a whole found: Zero-insertion analyses could be partly confounded by invariant T cells such as MAIT and iNKT, although diverse VJ usage argued against such confounding for most clonotypes. Abundant cord blood beta clonotypes had fewer insertions, young adult naive repertoires showed a similar but weaker trend, and memory repertoires showed no such trend. In monozygotic twins, recombination models systematically underestimated out-of-frame TCR alpha sharing, but the models matched the sharing seen between unrelated individuals. Because the same donors could not be followed over many years, the conclusions relied on cross-sectional statistical analysis. In beta out-of-frame sequences, excess twin sharing was weaker, because having fewer shared sequences lowered the signal-to-noise ratio. Out-of-frame TCR alpha sequences shared between twins showed an excess of low generation-probability sequences compared with coincidental sharing between unrelated individuals.

V and J are truncated by 7 bases and 0 bases respectively, leaving an intervening sequence of 9 bases. The CDR3, cysteine through phenylalanine, is 14 amino acids long. The retained sequence is limited to the CDR3, 42 bases, with the frame set at the first base. This sample also appeared in a second study, on yellow fever vaccine responses in identical twins. As that second paper reports: According to the authors, in identical twins the way T cells responded to vaccination appeared partly convergent and partly personalized. Focusing on identical twins, the study followed the T cell clones that responded to the vaccine, and did so with precision.

The sequencing sample was made of PBMCs. The chain employs TRBV12-3 or TRBV12-4 and TRBJ1-4, with no confident D gene call. This clonotype originated in a young woman in good health. CDR3 loop: CASTGPATNEKLFF. The bases read TGTGCCAGCACTGGTCCGGCAACTAATGAAAAACTGTTTTTT.